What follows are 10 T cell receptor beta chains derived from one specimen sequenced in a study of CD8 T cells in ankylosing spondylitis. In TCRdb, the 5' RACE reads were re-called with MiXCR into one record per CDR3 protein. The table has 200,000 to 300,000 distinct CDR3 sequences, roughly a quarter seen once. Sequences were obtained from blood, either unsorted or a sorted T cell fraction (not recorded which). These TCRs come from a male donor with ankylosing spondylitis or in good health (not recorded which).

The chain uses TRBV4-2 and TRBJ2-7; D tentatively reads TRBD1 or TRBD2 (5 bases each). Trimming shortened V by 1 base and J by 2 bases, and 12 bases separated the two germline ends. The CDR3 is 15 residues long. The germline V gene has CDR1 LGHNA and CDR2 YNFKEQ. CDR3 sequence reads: CASSQVRDAPYEQYF. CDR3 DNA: TGTGCCAGCAGCCAAGTACGGGACGCACCCTACGAGCAGTACTTC.

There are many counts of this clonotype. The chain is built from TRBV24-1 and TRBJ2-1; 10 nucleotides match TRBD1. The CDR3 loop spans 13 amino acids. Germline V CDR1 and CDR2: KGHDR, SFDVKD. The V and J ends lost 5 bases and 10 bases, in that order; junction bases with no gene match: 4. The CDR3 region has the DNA TGTGCCACCAGTGGGACAGGGGGACTGGAGCAGTTCTTC. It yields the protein CATSGTGGLEQFF.

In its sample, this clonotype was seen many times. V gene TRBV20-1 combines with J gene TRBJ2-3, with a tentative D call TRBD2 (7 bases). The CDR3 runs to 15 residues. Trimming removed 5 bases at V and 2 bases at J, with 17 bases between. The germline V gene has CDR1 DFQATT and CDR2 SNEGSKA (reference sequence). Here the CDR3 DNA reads TGCAGTGCTCCGAGGGGGGGGGGCACCACAGATACGCAGTATTTT. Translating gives CSAPRGGGTTDTQYF.

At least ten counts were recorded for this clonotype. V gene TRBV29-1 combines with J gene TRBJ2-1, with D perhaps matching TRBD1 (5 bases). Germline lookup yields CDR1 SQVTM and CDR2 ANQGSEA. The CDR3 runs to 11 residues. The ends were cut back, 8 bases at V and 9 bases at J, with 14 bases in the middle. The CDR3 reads CSLDRGGEQFF. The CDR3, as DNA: TGCAGCCTCGACAGAGGCGGTGAGCAGTTCTTC.

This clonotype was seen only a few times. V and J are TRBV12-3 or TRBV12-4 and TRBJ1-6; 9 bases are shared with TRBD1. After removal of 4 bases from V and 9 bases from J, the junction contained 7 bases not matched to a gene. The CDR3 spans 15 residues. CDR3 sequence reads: CASSWRTGDGSPLHF. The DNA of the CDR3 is TGTGCCAGCAGTTGGAGGACAGGGGATGGTTCACCCCTCCACTTT.

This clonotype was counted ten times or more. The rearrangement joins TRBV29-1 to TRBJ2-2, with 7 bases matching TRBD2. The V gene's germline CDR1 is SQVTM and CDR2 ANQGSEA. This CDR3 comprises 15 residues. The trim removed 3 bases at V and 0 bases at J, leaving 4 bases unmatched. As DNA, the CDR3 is TGCAGCGTTGACCAGCGGGGCTCGAACACCGGGGAGCTGTTTTTT. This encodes CSVDQRGSNTGELFF.

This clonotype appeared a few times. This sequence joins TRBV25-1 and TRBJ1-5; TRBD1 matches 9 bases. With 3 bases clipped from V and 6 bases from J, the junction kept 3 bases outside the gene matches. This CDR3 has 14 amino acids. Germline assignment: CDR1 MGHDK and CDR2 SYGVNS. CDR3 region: CASSETGGTQPQHF. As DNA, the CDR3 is TGTGCCAGCAGTGAGACAGGGGGTACTCAGCCCCAGCATTTT.

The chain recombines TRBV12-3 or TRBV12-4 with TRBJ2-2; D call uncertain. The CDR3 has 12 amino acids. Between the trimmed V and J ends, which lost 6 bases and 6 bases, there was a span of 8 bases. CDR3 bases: TGTGCCAGCAGCCAGCGTCCCGGGGAGCTGTTTTTT. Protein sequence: CASSQRPGELFF.

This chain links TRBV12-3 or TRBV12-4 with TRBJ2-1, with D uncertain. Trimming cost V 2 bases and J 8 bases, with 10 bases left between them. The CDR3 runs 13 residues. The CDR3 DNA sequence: TGTGCCAGCAGTTTAAGTCGATCGGATGAGCAGTTCTTC. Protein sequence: CASSLSRSDEQFF.

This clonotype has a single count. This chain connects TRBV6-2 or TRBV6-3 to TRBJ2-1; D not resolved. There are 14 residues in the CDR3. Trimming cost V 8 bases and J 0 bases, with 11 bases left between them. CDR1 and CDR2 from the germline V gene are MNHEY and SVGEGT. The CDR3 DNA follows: TGTGCCAGCGAAAAGGGCAGCTCCTACAATGAGCAGTTCTTC. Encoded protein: CASEKGSSYNEQFF.